A single sample gave rise to the 20 T cell receptor beta chains below, sequenced in a study of blood T cell repertoires in COVID-19. TCRdb's copy holds only in-frame clones and misses some; the assay was immunoSEQ multiplex PCR. The sample holds over 250,000 clones; roughly 80% are singletons and the top ten take approximately 5%. Sequencing input: PBMCs or T cells enriched from blood (not recorded which). The source is a man in his forties or fifties who had been exposed to COVID-19.

The CDR3 loop is CSVEGGHGGQPQHF. The CDR3 DNA reads as TGCAGCGTTGAAGGAGGTCACGGGGGTCAGCCCCAGCATTTT. The J gene is TRBJ1-5, the V gene TRBV29-1; weak D call: TRBD1 (5 bases). Trimming took 1 base from V and 6 from J, leaving 13 bases between them. Germline V lookup: CDR1 SQVTM, CDR2 ANQGSEA. The CDR3 sequence is 14 residues long.

The rearrangement uses TRBV27 and TRBJ1-1, with 10 bases identical to TRBD1. The CDR3 spans 15 residues. In germline, CDR1 is MNHEY, CDR2 SMNVEV (reference sequence). V lost 5 bases, J lost 11 bases, and 14 bases stayed unmatched. CDR3 region: CASSPTGRQGASAFF. The CDR3 DNA follows: TGTGCCAGCAGTCCAACCGGCAGACAGGGGGCTTCGGCTTTCTTT.

This rearrangement joins TRBV21-1 to TRBJ2-7; TRBD1, the table's D call, lacks a check against the DNA. TRBV21-1 has pseudogene status. This CDR3 region has 14 residues. The CDR3 sequence is CARGTGGTPYEQYF. CDR3 sequence (DNA): TGTGCCAGAGGGACAGGGGGTACCCCCTACGAGCAGTACTTC.

The gene calls are TRBV3-1 (or the pseudogene TRBV3-2) and TRBJ1-1; 7 bases line up with TRBD1. The CDR3 sequence is 14 residues long. V gave up 4 bases and J gave up 3 bases; unmatched junction bases: 5. The germline gives CDR1 LGHDT, CDR2 YNNKEL (reference sequence). The CDR3 is CASSRRQGHTEAFF. The DNA for the CDR3 is TGTGCCAGCAGCCGCCGACAGGGACACACTGAAGCTTTCTTT.

The V gene is TRBV7-2, the J gene TRBJ2-1; 10 positions match TRBD2. This CDR3 comprises 16 residues. Germline V gene data show CDR1 as SGHTA and CDR2 as FQGNSA. Unmatched junction bases numbered 12, after V lost 6 bases and J lost 7 bases. The CDR3 DNA follows: TGTGCCAGCAGGCCTAACCCTAGCGGGGGCATTAATGAGCAGTTCTTC. Translating it yields CASRPNPSGGINEQFF.

The chain uses TRBV28 and TRBJ2-5; 9 bases match TRBD1. V shed 5 bases and J 5 bases; nucleotides not matched to a gene: 6. The CDR3 has 14 amino acids. Germline loops: CDR1 MDHEN, CDR2 SYDVKM. The CDR3 loop reads CASSLTGGRETQYF. CDR3 DNA sequence: TGTGCCAGCAGTCTAACAGGGGGCCGGGAGACCCAGTACTTC. The full variable domain, rest sourced from reference TRBV28 and TRBJ2-5, is DVKVTQSSRYLVKRTGEKVFLECVQDMDHENMFWYRQDPGLGLRLIYFSYDVKMKEKGDIPEGYSVSREKKERFSLILESASTNQTSMYLCASSLTGGRETQYFGPGTRLLVL.

This sequence joins TRBV10-2 and TRBJ1-2; D is uncertain. The CDR3 loop spans 12 amino acids. From germline, CDR1 is WSHSY and CDR2 SAAADI. V lost 0 bases to trimming and J lost 7 bases, with 6 bases between them. CDR3 bases: TGCGCCAGCAGTGAGTCTTCGAGTGGCTACACCTTC. The encoded protein is CASSESSSGYTF.

This clone has more than one count but fewer than ten. The V gene is TRBV14, the J gene TRBJ2-7; D unclear. V was clipped by 4 bases and J by 3 bases, with 7 bases between them. The CDR3 has 12 residues. Looked up from germline, CDR1 is SGHDN and CDR2 is FVKESK. In nucleotides, the CDR3 is TGTGCCAGCAGCCCAGACGGCTACGAGCAGTACTTC. This translates into CASSPDGYEQYF.

The gene calls are TRBV3-1 (or the pseudogene TRBV3-2) and TRBJ2-1; D remains ambiguous. The CDR3 is 15 amino acids. Germline CDR1 and CDR2: LGHDT and YNNKEL (reference sequence). V gave up 4 bases and J gave up 0 bases, with 10 bases separating them. The CDR3 reads CASSPWASSYNEQFF. The CDR3, as DNA: TGTGCCAGCAGCCCATGGGCGAGCTCCTACAATGAGCAGTTCTTC.

This clone was counted a few times. The chain joins TRBV30 to TRBJ2-5; D gene ambiguous. CDR3 length: 12 residues. Trimming removed 2 bases at V and 3 bases at J, with 7 bases between. CDR1 and CDR2 (germline): GTSNPN, SVGIG (reference sequence). The CDR3, as DNA: TGTGCCTGGAGTATTAGTGAAGAGACCCAGTACTTC. It is translated as CAWSISEETQYF.

The table lists this clone with a few counts. The V call is TRBV5-4, the J call TRBJ2-3, with TRBD2 matching 13 bases. CDR3 length equals 15 residues. CDR1 is SGHNT and CDR2 is YYREEE in the germline V gene (reference sequence). J lost 8 bases, V lost 4 bases, and 7 bases had no gene match. The CDR3 nucleotides are TGTGCCAGCAGCGGGACTAGCGGGGACCGGGGTACGCAGTATTTT. Its translation: CASSGTSGDRGTQYF.

The rearrangement joins TRBV5-1 to TRBJ2-7; 13 bases align to TRBD2. The ends lost 4 bases at V and 4 bases at J; junction bases unmatched: 5. CDR3 size: 15 residues. Germline V gene sequence: CDR1 SGHRS, CDR2 YFSETQ. CDR3 sequence (DNA): TGCGCCAGCAGCCTAGGGACTAGCGGGATTTACGAGCAGTACTTC. Protein sequence: CASSLGTSGIYEQYF. Filled out from reference TRBV5-1 and TRBJ2-7, the complete variable domain reads KAGVTQTPRYLIKTRGQQVTLSCSPISGHRSVSWYQQTPGQGLQFLFEYFSETQRNKGNFPGRFSGRQFSNSRSEMNVSTLELGDSALYLCASSLGTSGIYEQYFGPGTRLTVT.

This chain uses TRBV12-5 with TRBJ2-7; D is unresolved. The CDR3 consists of 14 residues. Germline CDR1 LGHNT, CDR2 FRNRAP. Trimming took off 5 bases at V and 3 bases at J, with 14 bases between the two ends. The chain's CDR3 is CASGPRYVSYEQYF. DNA of the CDR3: TGTGCTAGTGGTCCGAGGTATGTGAGCTACGAGCAGTACTTC.

The chain links TRBV13 to TRBJ2-7; 12 positions match TRBD2. The trim removed 6 bases at V and 2 bases at J, leaving 5 bases unmatched. Germline CDR1 and CDR2: PRHDT and FYEKMQ (reference sequence). The CDR3 loop spans 15 amino acids. CDR3 loop: CASSPRTSGTYEQYF. DNA of the CDR3: TGTGCCAGCAGTCCCAGGACTAGCGGGACCTACGAGCAGTACTTC.

V is TRBV11-2 and J is TRBJ1-1; D possibly corresponds to TRBD1 (5 bases). CDR1 and CDR2 from the germline V gene are SGHAT and FQNNGV. Trimming cost V 4 bases and J 1 base, with 13 bases left between them. The CDR3 is made up of 15 amino acids. CDR3 protein: CASSSRLGGNTEAFF. DNA of the CDR3: TGTGCCAGCAGCTCCCGCTTGGGGGGGAACACTGAAGCTTTCTTT.

In this sample, this clone turned up a few times. The chain links TRBV30 to TRBJ2-1, with 10 bases fitting TRBD1. This CDR3 comprises 14 residues. J gave up 15 bases and V 3 bases, and 14 bases lay outside the gene matches. Germline values: CDR1 GTSNPN, CDR2 SVGIG (reference sequence). The CDR3: CAWRLTGGSNGAFF. CDR3 in DNA: TGTGCCTGGAGGCTGACAGGGGGCTCAAATGGTGCGTTCTTC.

This rearrangement joins TRBV7-9 to TRBJ2-1; 8 bases agree with TRBD2. V was clipped by 0 bases and J by 5 bases; unmatched bases: 3. The length of the CDR3 is 15 residues. CDR1 and CDR2 (germline): SEHNR, FQNEAQ (reference sequence). CDR3 loop: CASSLAGTRNNEQFF. The CDR3 DNA reads TGTGCCAGCAGCTTAGCAGGGACTAGGAACAATGAGCAGTTCTTC.

This clone was seen only a few times. The chain's CDR3 is CASSLGGRLAGLEEQYF. CDR3 nucleotides: TGTGCCAGCAGCTTAGGGGGCCGACTAGCGGGATTGGAGGAGCAGTACTTC. V and J are TRBV7-9 and TRBJ2-7; 11 positions agree with TRBD2. CDR3 length: 17 amino acids. Trimming at V came to 1 base and at J to 7 bases, leaving 12 bases not matched to a gene. Germline V gene data show CDR1 as SEHNR and CDR2 as FQNEAQ (reference sequence).

The chain couples TRBV19 to TRBJ1-2, with 7 bases fitting TRBD1. The CDR3 contains 15 residues. The germline CDR1 and CDR2 sequences are LNHDA and SQIVND (reference sequence). V lost 5 bases to trimming and J lost 5 bases; unmatched junction nucleotides: 11. CDR3 in DNA: TGTGCCAGTAGTCTCCCCCGTGGGACAGCTTATGGCTACACCTTC. Its protein product is CASSLPRGTAYGYTF.

The V call is TRBV5-6, the J call TRBJ2-5; D remains ambiguous. The V end was cut by 0 bases, the J end by 6 bases, with 9 bases between. The CDR3 extends over 13 amino acids. Germline lookup yields CDR1 SGHDT and CDR2 YYEEEE. The CDR3 loop is CASSLDTVQTQYF. The CDR3 nucleotides are TGTGCCAGCAGCTTGGACACAGTTCAGACCCAGTACTTC. The full variable domain, with the rest looked up from reference TRBV5-6 and TRBJ2-5, is DAGVTQSPTHLIKTRGQQVTLRCSPKSGHDTVSWYQQALGQGPQFIFQYYEEEERQRGNFPDRFSGHQFPNYSSELNVNALLLGDSALYLCASSLDTVQTQYFGPGTRLLVL.